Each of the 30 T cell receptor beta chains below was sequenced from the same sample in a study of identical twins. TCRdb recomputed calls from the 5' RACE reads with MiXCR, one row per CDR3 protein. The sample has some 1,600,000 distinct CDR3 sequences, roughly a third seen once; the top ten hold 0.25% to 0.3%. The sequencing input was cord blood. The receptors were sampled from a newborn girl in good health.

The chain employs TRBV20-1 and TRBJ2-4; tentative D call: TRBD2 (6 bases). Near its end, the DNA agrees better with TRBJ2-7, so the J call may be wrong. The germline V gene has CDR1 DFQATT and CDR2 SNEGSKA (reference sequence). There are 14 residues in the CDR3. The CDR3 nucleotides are TGCAGTGTAAGCCCCGGAGGGGTTCCCTACGAGCAGTACTTC. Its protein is CSVSPGGVPYEQYF.

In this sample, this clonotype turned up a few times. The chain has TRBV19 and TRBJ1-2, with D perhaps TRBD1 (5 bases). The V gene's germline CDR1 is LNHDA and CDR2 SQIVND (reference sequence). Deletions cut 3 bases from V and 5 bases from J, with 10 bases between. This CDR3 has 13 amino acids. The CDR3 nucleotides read TGTGCCAGTAGTATCTGGCAGGGATATGGCTACACCTTC. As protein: CASSIWQGYGYTF. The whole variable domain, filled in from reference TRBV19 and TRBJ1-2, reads DGGITQSPKYLFRKEGQNVTLSCEQNLNHDAMYWYRQDPGQGLRLIYYSQIVNDFQKGDIAEGYSVSREKKESFPLTVTSAQKNPTAFYLCASSIWQGYGYTFGSGTRLTVV.

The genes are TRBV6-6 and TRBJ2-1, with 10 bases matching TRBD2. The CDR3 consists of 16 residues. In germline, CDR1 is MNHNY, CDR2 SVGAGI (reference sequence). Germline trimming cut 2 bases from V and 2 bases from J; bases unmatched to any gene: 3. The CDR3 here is CASSYQSGGAYNEQFF. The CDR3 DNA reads TGTGCCAGCAGTTACCAGAGCGGGGGGGCCTACAATGAGCAGTTCTTC.

CDR3: CSASERWAIQYF. The DNA for the CDR3 is TGCAGTGCTAGTGAGCGTTGGGCCATTCAGTACTTC. This sequence joins TRBV20-1 and TRBJ2-4; no firm D call. Between the trimmed V and J ends, which lost 3 bases and 9 bases, there was a span of 12 bases. This CDR3 spans 12 amino acids. Germline assignment: CDR1 DFQATT and CDR2 SNEGSKA (reference sequence).

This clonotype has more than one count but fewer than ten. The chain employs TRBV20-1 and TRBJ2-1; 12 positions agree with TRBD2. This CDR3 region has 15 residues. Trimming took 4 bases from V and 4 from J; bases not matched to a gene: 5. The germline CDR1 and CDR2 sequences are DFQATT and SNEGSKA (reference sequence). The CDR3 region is CSAISLAGGYNEQFF. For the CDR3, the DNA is TGCAGTGCTATCTCTCTAGCGGGGGGGTACAATGAGCAGTTCTTC.

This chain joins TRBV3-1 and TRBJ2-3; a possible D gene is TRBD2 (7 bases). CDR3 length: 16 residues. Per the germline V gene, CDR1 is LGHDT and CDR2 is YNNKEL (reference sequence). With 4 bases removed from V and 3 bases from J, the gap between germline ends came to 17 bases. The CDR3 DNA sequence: TGTGCCAGCAGCCCCTACTATGAGGGGGGGACAGATACGCAGTATTTT. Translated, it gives CASSPYYEGGTDTQYF.

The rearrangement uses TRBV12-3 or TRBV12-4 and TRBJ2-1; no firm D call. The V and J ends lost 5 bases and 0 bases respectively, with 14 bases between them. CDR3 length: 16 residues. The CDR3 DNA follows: TGTGCCAGCAGTCCCGCGGAACGGAGCTCCTACAATGAGCAGTTCTTC. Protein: CASSPAERSSYNEQFF.

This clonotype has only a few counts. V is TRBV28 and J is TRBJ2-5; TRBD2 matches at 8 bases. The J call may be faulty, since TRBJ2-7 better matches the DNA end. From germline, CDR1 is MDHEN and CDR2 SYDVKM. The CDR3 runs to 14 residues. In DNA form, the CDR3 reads TGTGCCAGCAGTTTTCGGGAGGGGGGCTACGAGCAGTACTTC. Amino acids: CASSFREGGYEQYF.

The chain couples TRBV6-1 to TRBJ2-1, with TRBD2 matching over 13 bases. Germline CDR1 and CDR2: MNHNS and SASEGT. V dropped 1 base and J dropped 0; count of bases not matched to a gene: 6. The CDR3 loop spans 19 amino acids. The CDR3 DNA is TGTGCCAGCAGTGAAGGGGGACTAGCGGGGTCGAGCTCCTACAATGAGCAGTTCTTC. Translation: CASSEGGLAGSSSYNEQFF.

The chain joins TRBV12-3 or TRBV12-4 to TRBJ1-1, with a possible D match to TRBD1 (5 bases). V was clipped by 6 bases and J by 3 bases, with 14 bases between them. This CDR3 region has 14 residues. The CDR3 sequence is CASSLKMGDTEAFF. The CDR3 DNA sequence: TGTGCCAGCAGCCTAAAGATGGGGGACACTGAAGCTTTCTTT.

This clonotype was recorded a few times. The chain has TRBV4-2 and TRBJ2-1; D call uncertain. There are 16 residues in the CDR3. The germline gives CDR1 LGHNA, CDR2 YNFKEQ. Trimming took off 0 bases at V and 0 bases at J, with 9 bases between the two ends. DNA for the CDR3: TGTGCCAGCAGCCAAGAGGTTTTCAGCTCCTACAATGAGCAGTTCTTC. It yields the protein CASSQEVFSSYNEQFF.

The CDR3 DNA reads as TGTGCCAGCAGCTTACTCATTTCCCTCCGGGACGAGCAGTACTTC. Residues: CASSLLISLRDEQYF. V gene TRBV7-6 combines with J gene TRBJ2-7; D is ambiguous. Germline V gene sequence: CDR1 SGHVS, CDR2 FNYEAQ. The CDR3 contains 15 residues. Trimming removed 2 bases from V and 5 bases from J, with 16 bases in between.

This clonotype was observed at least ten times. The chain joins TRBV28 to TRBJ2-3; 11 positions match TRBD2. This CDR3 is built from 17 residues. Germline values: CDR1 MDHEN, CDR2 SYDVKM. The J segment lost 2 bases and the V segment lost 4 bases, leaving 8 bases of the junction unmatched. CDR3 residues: CASSYGLAGAYTDTQYF. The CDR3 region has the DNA TGTGCCAGCAGTTACGGACTAGCGGGCGCCTACACAGATACGCAGTATTTT.

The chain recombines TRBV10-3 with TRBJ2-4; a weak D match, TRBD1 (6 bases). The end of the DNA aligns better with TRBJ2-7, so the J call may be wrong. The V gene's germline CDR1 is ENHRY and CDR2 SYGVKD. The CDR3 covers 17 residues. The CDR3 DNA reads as TGTGCCATCAGCCCATCCCTTCCTAACAGGGAGACCTACGAGCAGTACTTC. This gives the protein CAISPSLPNRETYEQYF.

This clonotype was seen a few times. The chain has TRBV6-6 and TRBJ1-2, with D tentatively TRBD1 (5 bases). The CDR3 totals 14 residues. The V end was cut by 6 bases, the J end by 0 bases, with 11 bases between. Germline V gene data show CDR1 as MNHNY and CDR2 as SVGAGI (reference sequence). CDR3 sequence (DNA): TGTGCCAGCAGGGGGACCGCCTCTAACTATGGCTACACCTTC. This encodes CASRGTASNYGYTF.

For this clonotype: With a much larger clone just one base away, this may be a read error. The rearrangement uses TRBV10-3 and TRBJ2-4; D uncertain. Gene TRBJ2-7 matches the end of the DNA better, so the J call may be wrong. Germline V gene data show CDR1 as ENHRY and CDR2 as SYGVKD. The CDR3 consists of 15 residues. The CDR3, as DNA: TGTGCCATCAGTGAGTCGTGGGGAATGTCCTACGAGCAGTACTTC. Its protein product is CAISESWGMSYEQYF.

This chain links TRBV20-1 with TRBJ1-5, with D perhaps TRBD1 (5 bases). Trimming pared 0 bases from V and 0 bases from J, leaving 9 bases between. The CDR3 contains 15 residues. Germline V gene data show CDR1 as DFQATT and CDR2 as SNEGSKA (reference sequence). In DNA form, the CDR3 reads TGCAGTGCTAGAGATGGGGGGAGTAGCAATCAGCCCCAGCATTTT. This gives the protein CSARDGGSSNQPQHF.

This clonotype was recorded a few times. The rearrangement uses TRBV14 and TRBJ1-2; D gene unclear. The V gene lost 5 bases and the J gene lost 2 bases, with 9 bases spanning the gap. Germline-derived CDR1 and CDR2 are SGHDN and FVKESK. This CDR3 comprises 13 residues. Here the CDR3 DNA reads TGTGCCAGCAGCTATCCGGGGAACTATGGCTACACCTTC. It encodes CASSYPGNYGYTF.

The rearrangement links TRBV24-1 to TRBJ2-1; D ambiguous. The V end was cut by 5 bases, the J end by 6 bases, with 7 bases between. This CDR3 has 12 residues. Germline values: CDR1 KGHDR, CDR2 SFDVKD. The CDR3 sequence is CATSGPGNEQFF. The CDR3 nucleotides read TGTGCCACCAGTGGCCCAGGCAATGAGCAGTTCTTC.

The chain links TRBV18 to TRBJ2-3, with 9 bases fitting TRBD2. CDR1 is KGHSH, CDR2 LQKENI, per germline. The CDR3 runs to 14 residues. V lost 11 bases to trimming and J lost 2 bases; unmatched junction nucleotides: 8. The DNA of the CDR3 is TGTGCCCTTCGGCCTAGCGGGAACACAGATACGCAGTATTTT. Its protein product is CALRPSGNTDTQYF.

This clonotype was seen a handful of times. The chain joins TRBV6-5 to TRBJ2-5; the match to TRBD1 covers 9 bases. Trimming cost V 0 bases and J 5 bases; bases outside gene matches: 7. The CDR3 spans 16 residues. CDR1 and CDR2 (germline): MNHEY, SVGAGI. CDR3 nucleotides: TGTGCCAGCAGTTACTCCTCGGGACAGGGTGGGGAGACCCAGTACTTC. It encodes CASSYSSGQGGETQYF.

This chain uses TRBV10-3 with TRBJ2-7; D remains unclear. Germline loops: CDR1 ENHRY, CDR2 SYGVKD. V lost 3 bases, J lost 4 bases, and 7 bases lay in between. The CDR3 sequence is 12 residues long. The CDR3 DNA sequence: TGTGCCATCAGTGACCCCCATTACGAGCAGTACTTC. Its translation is CAISDPHYEQYF.

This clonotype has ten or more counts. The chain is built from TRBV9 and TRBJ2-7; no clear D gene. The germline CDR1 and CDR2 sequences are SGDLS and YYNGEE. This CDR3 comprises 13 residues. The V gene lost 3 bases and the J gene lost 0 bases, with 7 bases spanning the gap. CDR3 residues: CASSEDPSYEQYF. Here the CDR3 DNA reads TGTGCCAGCAGCGAAGACCCCTCCTACGAGCAGTACTTC.

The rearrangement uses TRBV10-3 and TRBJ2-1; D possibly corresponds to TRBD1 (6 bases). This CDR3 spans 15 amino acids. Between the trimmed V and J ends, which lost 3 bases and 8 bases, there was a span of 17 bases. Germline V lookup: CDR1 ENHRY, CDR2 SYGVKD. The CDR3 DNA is TGTGCCATCAGTGACTCTTCCGCAGGGGTCGATGAGCAGTTCTTC. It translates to CAISDSSAGVDEQFF.

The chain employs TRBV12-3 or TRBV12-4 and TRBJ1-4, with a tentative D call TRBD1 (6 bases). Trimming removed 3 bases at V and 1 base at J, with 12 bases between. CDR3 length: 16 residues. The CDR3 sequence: CASSLAGEGTNEKLFF. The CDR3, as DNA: TGTGCCAGCAGTTTGGCAGGGGAGGGAACTAATGAAAAACTGTTTTTT.

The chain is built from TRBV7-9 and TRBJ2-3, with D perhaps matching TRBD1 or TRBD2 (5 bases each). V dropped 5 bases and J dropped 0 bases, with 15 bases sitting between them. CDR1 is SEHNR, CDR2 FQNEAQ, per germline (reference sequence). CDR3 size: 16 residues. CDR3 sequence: CASSPLIGASTDTQYF. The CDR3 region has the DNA TGTGCCAGCAGCCCCCTTATCGGGGCCAGCACAGATACGCAGTATTTT. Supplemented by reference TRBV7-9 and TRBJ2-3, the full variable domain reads DTGVSQNPRHKITKRGQNVTFRCDPISEHNRLYWYRQTLGQGPEFLTYFQNEAQLEKSRLLSDRFSAERPKGSFSTLEIQRTEQGDSAMYLCASSPLIGASTDTQYFGPGTRLTVL.

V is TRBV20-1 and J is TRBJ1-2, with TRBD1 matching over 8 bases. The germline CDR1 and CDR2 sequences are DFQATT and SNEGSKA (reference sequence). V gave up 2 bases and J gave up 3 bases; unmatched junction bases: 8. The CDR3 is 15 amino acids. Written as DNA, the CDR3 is TGCAGTGCTAGATACCCCAGGGGGCTACACTATGGCTACACCTTC. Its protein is CSARYPRGLHYGYTF.

The CDR3 reads CASSQEQGGGLSTSYNEQFF. The DNA of the CDR3 is TGTGCCAGCAGCCAAGAGCAAGGGGGGGGCCTCTCTACCTCCTACAATGAGCAGTTCTTC. This chain connects TRBV4-2 to TRBJ2-1, with D tentatively TRBD2 (7 bases). The germline V gene has CDR1 LGHNA and CDR2 YNFKEQ. CDR3 length: 20 amino acids. Trimming removed 0 bases at V and 0 bases at J, with 21 bases between.

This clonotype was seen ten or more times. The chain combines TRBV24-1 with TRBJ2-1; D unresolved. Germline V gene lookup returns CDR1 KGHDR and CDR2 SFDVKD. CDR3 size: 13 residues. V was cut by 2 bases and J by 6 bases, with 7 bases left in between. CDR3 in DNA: TGTGCCACCAGTGATTCACGCTTCAATGAGCAGTTCTTC. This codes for CATSDSRFNEQFF.

The CDR3 loop is CASSQAGTSGSSEQFF. CDR3 sequence (DNA): TGTGCCAGCAGCCAAGCCGGGACTAGCGGGAGTAGTGAGCAGTTCTTC. The chain has TRBV4-2 and TRBJ2-1, with 14 positions matching TRBD2. CDR3 length: 16 residues. CDR1 and CDR2 (germline): LGHNA, YNFKEQ. The J segment lost 9 bases and the V segment lost 1 base, leaving 5 bases of the junction unmatched.